The present TCR beta chain was sequenced within a study of T cell clonality in common variable immunodeficiency. Study conclusions and caveats: Compared with controls, CVID subjects had fewer shared TCRbeta clones. Fewer deletions and N-nucleotide insertions were reportedly seen in common variable immunodeficiency TCR beta sequences. CVID subjects had higher TCRbeta clonality than healthy controls, most marked in about a third.

Germline CDR1 reads SNHLY; CDR2 reads FYNNEI. Trimming stripped 6 bases from V and 1 base from J, with 9 bases between. CDR3 length: 13 residues. As concerns this clone: Its antigen remains unidentified. The CDR3 extends 3 residues past the end of the read, so its final part is completed from the germline J gene.

No CVID subject was ill or on immunomodulatory drugs when sampled. Donors gave roughly 4.5 to 9 ml heparinized peripheral whole blood. Profiled with immunoSEQ multiplex PCR; TCRdb holds only in-frame clones, not every one. The specimen's table records about 15,000 clones. V gene TRBV2 combines with J gene TRBJ1-1; D is unclear. Sequencing was done on a sample of peripheral blood mononuclear cells. This receptor was obtained from a human donor with common variable immunodeficiency. The sequenced part of the CDR3 DNA is TGTGCCAGCAGGAAAGGGTGGAACACTGAA. As protein: CASRKGWNTE. In full, the CDR3 reads CASRKGWNTEAFF.